This T cell receptor (beta chain) was recorded in a study of human T cells and chemical hapten exposure. Study outcomes and limitations: With alopecia, donors may have immune responses unlike healthy people's.

Time point noted: patch test 3, about 24 weeks after DPC sensitization. The treatment was: therapeutic diphenylcyclopropenone sensitization with weekly scalp DPC. Trimming removed 2 bases from V and 2 bases from J, with 7 bases in between. Looked up from germline, CDR1 is SGHTA and CDR2 is FQGNSA. The CDR3 length is 14 residues. TCRdb redid the calling of the RACE reads with MiXCR, one entry per CDR3 protein. The sample has approximately 97,000 distinct CDR3 sequences, less than 35% seen once. Concerning this clonotype: The antigen is not known.

The receptor comes from a man aged 40-49 years with alopecia areata. Some clones in this sample may be carry-over from other donors' samples. The starting material was whole blood, obtained in connection with sensitization to the hapten diphenylcyclopropenone (DPC). The rearrangement links TRBV7-2 to TRBJ2-1; perhaps TRBD2 as D (5 bases). In nucleotides, the CDR3 is TGTGCCAGCAGCTTACCGACTACCTACAATGAGCAGTTCTTC. Its protein is CASSLPTTYNEQFF.